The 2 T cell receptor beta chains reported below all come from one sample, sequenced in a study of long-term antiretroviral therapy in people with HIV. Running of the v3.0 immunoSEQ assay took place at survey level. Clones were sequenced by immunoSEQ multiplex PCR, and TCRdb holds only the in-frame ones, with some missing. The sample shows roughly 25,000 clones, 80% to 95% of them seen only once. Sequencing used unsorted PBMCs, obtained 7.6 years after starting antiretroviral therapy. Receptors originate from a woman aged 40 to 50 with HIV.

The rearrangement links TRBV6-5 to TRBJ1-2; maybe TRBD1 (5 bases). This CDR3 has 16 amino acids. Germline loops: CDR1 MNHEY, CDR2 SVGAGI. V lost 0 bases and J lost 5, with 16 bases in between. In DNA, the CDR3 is TGTGCCAGCAGTTACTCGCGTACGGGGGGTGGGTATGGCTACACCTTC. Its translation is CASSYSRTGGGYGYTF.

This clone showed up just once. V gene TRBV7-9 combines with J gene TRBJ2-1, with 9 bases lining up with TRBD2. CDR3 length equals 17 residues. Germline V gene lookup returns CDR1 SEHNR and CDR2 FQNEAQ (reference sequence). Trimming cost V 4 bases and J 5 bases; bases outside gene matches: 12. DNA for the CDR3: TGTGCCAGCAGCTCCCTAGAGACTAGCGGAAGAAACAATGAGCAGTTCTTC. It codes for CASSSLETSGRNNEQFF.